These T cell receptor beta chains were read from a single sample in a study of cytomegalovirus exposure and HLA in healthy donors. Libraries were prepared by immunoSEQ multiplex PCR; TCRdb keeps only in-frame clonotypes and omits some of them. The sample shows around 150,000 clones, around 83% of them seen only once. Sequencing was performed on PBMCs. These receptors were obtained from a man aged 18 to 29 in good health and CMV-seropositive. CDR3s include the opening cysteine and the closing phenylalanine or tryptophan. A D gene is named only where the DNA matches it firmly. Where a row states a size, it is once, few, many or the class of an expanded clone; other rows omit it.

>TRBD1|-|TRBV6-4|TRBJ1-2
CASSVSRGANYGYTF
TGTGCCAGCAGTGTCTCCAGGGGGGCCAACTATGGCTACACCTTC
>-|-|TRBV9|TRBJ2-5
CASSRGSGLTQETQYF
TGTGCCAGCAGCCGCGGAAGTGGCCTAACACAAGAGACCCAGTACTTC
>-|-|TRBV9|TRBJ1-1
CASSVALRGHTEAFF
TGTGCCAGCAGCGTAGCCCTCAGGGGTCATACTGAAGCTTTCTTT
>-|-|TRBV7-8|TRBJ2-7
CASSEERAYEQYF
TGTGCCAGCAGTGAGGAGCGCGCCTACGAGCAGTACTTC
>TRBD1|-|TRBV7-9|TRBJ1-1
CASSSGTGATEAFF
TGTGCCAGCAGTTCCGGGACAGGGGCAACTGAAGCTTTCTTT
>-|-|TRBV6-1|TRBJ1-2
CASNSFGLSPYGYTF
TGTGCCAGCAACTCGTTCGGACTTTCCCCCTATGGCTACACCTTC
>TRBD1|-|TRBV7-9|TRBJ2-1
CASSSPGTGESSYNEQFF
TGTGCCAGCAGCTCGCCCGGGACAGGGGAGAGCTCCTACAATGAGCAGTTCTTC
>-|once|TRBV10-3|TRBJ1-5
CAISESGGVWQPQHF
TGTGCCATCAGTGAGTCCGGGGGGGTCTGGCAGCCCCAGCATTTT
>TRBD1|-|TRBV18|TRBJ1-1
CASSATGQATTEAFF
TGTGCCAGCTCCGCCACGGGACAGGCTACAACTGAAGCTTTCTTT
>TRBD1|few|TRBV27|TRBJ1-2
CASSSRQGGGYTF
TGTGCCAGCAGTTCCCGACAGGGAGGTGGCTACACCTTC
>TRBD2|-|TRBV7-2|TRBJ2-7
CASSPGGWGREQYF
TGTGCCAGCAGCCCCGGGGGGTGGGGTCGCGAGCAGTACTTC
>TRBD1|-|TRBV7-6|TRBJ1-5
CASSPGTGAGNQPQHF
TGTGCCAGCAGCCCGGGGACAGGGGCTGGCAATCAGCCCCAGCATTTT
>-|few|TRBV11-1|TRBJ2-3
CASSFGDAEGDTQYF
TGTGCCAGCAGCTTTGGAGACGCAGAAGGAGATACGCAGTATTTT
>TRBD1|few|TRBV15|TRBJ2-1
CATSSEGQVYNEQFF
TGTGCCACCAGCAGTGAGGGACAGGTCTACAATGAGCAGTTCTTC
>-|-|TRBV7-6|TRBJ1-5
CASSASGGNQPQHF
TGTGCCAGCAGCGCGTCCGGGGGTAATCAGCCCCAGCATTTT
>TRBD1|-|TRBV2|TRBJ2-1
CASTRGGTYNEQFF
TGTGCCAGCACCAGAGGGGGCACTTACAATGAGCAGTTCTTC
>TRBD2|few|TRBV11-2|TRBJ2-3
CASSPELVAGGPGDTQYF
TGTGCCAGCAGCCCAGAGCTCGTAGCGGGGGGGCCTGGAGATACGCAGTATTTT
>-|-|TRBV7-8|TRBJ1-2
CASSFSLNYGYTF
TGTGCCAGCAGCTTTTCCCTTAACTATGGCTACACCTTC
>-|-|TRBV19|TRBJ1-5
CASSIVADSNQPQHF
TGTGCCAGTAGTATAGTCGCGGATAGCAATCAGCCCCAGCATTTT
>TRBD1|-|TRBV30|TRBJ1-6
CAWSNMGQGSPLHF
TGTGCCTGGAGTAATATGGGACAGGGATCACCCCTCCACTTT
>-|-|TRBV5-1|TRBJ2-3
CASSLGGGATDTQYF
TGCGCCAGCAGCTTAGGTGGGGGGGCGACAGATACGCAGTATTTT
>-|-|TRBV2|TRBJ2-2
CASLPEAVGNTGELFF
TGTGCCAGCCTCCCTGAGGCGGTAGGAAACACCGGGGAGCTGTTTTTT
>TRBD1|-|TRBV18|TRBJ2-7
CASSPGTADYEQYF
TGTGCCAGCTCACCGGGGACAGCAGACTACGAGCAGTACTTC
>-|once|TRBV9|TRBJ2-1
CASSVETAGEQFF
TGTGCCAGCAGCGTCGAGACCGCGGGTGAGCAGTTCTTC
>-|-|TRBV7-6|TRBJ2-5
CASSFSDSGETQYF
TGTGCCAGCAGCTTCTCGGACTCCGGGGAGACCCAGTACTTC
>-|-|TRBV6-1|TRBJ2-2
CASSEHARLHTGELFF
TGTGCCAGCAGTGAACACGCTAGGCTCCACACCGGGGAGCTGTTTTTT
>TRBD1|-|TRBV9|TRBJ1-4
CASSGKQGSGEKLFF
TGTGCCAGCAGCGGAAAACAGGGGAGTGGTGAAAAACTGTTTTTT
>-|once|TRBV19|TRBJ1-1
CASSLAGPMNTEAFF
TGTGCCAGTAGTTTGGCAGGGCCTATGAACACTGAAGCTTTCTTT
>TRBD1|-|TRBV27|TRBJ1-2
CASSPDRGLYGYTF
TGTGCCAGCAGTCCGGACAGGGGGCTTTATGGCTACACCTTC
>-|-|TRBV30|TRBJ2-7
CAWSASWTEQYF
TGTGCCTGGAGTGCGAGTTGGACAGAGCAGTACTTC
>-|-|TRBV7-9|TRBJ2-1
CASSFRGNNHNEQFF
TGTGCCAGCAGCTTTCGCGGGAATAACCACAATGAGCAGTTCTTC
>-|-|TRBV2|TRBJ2-5
CASSVVRASGGGETQYF
TGTGCCAGCAGTGTGGTAAGGGCTTCTGGAGGAGGGGAGACCCAGTACTTC
>-|-|TRBV4-2|TRBJ2-3
CASSQDQGINTDTQYF
TGTGCCAGCAGCCAAGATCAGGGGATAAACACAGATACGCAGTATTTT
>TRBD2|few|TRBV6-4|TRBJ2-3
CASSDAGGPDTQYF
TGTGCCAGCAGTGACGCGGGGGGGCCAGATACGCAGTATTTT
>-|-|TRBV15|TRBJ2-1
CAARSGTSSYNEQFF
TGTGCCGCCAGGTCCGGGACAAGCTCCTACAATGAGCAGTTCTTC
>-|-|TRBV6-6|TRBJ1-5
CASSYSGDRPQHF
TGTGCCAGCAGTTACTCAGGGGATCGGCCCCAGCATTTT
>TRBD2|-|TRBV7-9|TRBJ2-5
CASSLRHGLAGGLETQYF
TGTGCCAGCAGCTTACGGCATGGACTAGCGGGGGGGCTTGAGACCCAGTACTTC
>TRBD2|-|TRBV6-1|TRBJ2-7
CASSERLAGMSSYEQYF
TGTGCCAGCAGTGAAAGACTAGCGGGGATGAGCTCCTACGAGCAGTACTTC
>-|-|TRBV9|TRBJ1-1
CASSVLRGQGQNTEAFF
TGTGCCAGCAGCGTACTTCGTGGGCAGGGCCAGAACACTGAAGCTTTCTTT
>TRBD2|-|TRBV6-1|TRBJ2-3
CASSEARGGADTQYF
TGTGCCAGCAGTGAAGCCCGGGGGGGGGCGGATACGCAGTATTTT
>-|-|TRBV4-2|TRBJ1-4
CASSQPGDSEKLFF
TGTGCCAGCAGCCAACCCGGGGATAGTGAAAAACTGTTTTTT
>TRBD2|once|TRBV10-3|TRBJ2-1
CAISEAGGQTYNEQFF
TGTGCCATCAGTGAGGCGGGGGGGCAAACTTACAATGAGCAGTTCTTC
>-|-|TRBV21-1|TRBJ2-3
CASRHRVSTDTQYF
TGTGCCAGCAGGCACAGGGTTAGCACAGATACGCAGTATTTT
>TRBD2|-|TRBV9|TRBJ2-1
CASSVGLAGGHEQFF
TGTGCCAGCAGCGTAGGTCTAGCGGGGGGGCATGAGCAGTTCTTC
>TRBD2|-|TRBV5-1|TRBJ2-3
CASSFSGGRDTQYF
TGCGCCAGCAGCTTTAGCGGGGGGCGGGATACGCAGTATTTT
>-|-|TRBV5-4|TRBJ2-5
CASSLDPGVGETQYF
TGTGCCAGCAGCTTGGATCCGGGGGTGGGAGAGACCCAGTACTTC
>TRBD1|-|TRBV19|TRBJ1-5
CASSTRTGGGNQPQHF
TGTGCCAGTAGTACAAGGACAGGGGGCGGCAATCAGCCCCAGCATTTT
>TRBD2|-|TRBV10-3|TRBJ2-7
CAISNRGGNDEQYF
TGTGCCATCTCCAATCGGGGGGGGAACGACGAGCAGTACTTC
>TRBD1|-|TRBV25-1|TRBJ1-4
CASSVGTAGEKLFF
TGTGCCAGCAGTGTGGGGACAGCCGGGGAAAAACTGTTTTTT
>TRBD1|-|TRBV27|TRBJ1-1
CASSPVTGFATEAFF
TGTGCCAGCAGTCCGGTGACAGGGTTCGCCACTGAAGCTTTCTTT
>TRBD1|few|TRBV14|TRBJ2-5
CASSQLAGGWETQYF
TGTGCCAGCAGCCAACTGGCAGGGGGTTGGGAGACCCAGTACTTC
>-|-|TRBV5-1|TRBJ1-6
CASSPGGERNSPLHF
TGCGCCAGCAGCCCGGGGGGGGAGAGAAATTCACCCCTCCACTTT
>-|-|TRBV6-1|TRBJ2-5
CASSEGGTGVETQYF
TGTGCCAGCAGTGAAGGGGGTACGGGGGTAGAGACCCAGTACTTC
>-|-|TRBV6-1|TRBJ1-1
CASRQLMNTEAFF
TGTGCCAGCCGACAGTTAATGAACACTGAAGCTTTCTTT
>-|-|TRBV5-8|TRBJ2-1
CASSFTGQTYNEQFF
TGTGCCAGCAGCTTCACTGGACAGACGTACAATGAGCAGTTCTTC
>-|-|TRBV30|TRBJ1-1
CAWSTYSRGNTEAFF
TGTGCCTGGAGTACCTACTCCCGAGGGAACACTGAAGCTTTCTTT
>-|-|TRBV29-1|TRBJ2-3
CSVATTDTQYF
TGCAGCGTCGCCACTACAGATACGCAGTATTTT
>TRBD2|-|TRBV10-3|TRBJ2-3
CAISEPGGLAGKSTDTQYF
TGTGCCATCAGTGAGCCCGGCGGGCTAGCGGGGAAAAGCACAGATACGCAGTATTTT